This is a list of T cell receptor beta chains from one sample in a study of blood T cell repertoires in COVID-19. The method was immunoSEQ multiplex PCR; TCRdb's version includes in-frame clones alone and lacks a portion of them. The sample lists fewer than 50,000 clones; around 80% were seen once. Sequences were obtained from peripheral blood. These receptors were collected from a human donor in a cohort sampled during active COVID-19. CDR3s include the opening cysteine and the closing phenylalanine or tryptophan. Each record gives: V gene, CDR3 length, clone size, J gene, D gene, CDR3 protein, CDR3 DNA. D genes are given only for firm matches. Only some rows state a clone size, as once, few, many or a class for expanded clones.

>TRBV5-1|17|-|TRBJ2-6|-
CASSLELQASGANVLTF
TGCGCCAGCAGCTTGGAGTTACAGGCCTCTGGGGCCAACGTCCTGACTTTC
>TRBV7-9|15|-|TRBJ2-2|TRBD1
CASSSTGRITGELFF
TGTGCCAGCAGCTCGACAGGGCGGATCACCGGGGAGCTGTTTTTT
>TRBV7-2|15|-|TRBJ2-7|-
CASSPRWGLLDEQYF
TGTGCCAGCAGCCCCAGGTGGGGGCTTCTAGACGAGCAGTACTTC
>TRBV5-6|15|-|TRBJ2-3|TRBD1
CASSLRAGGGDTQYF
TGTGCCAGCAGCTTGCGGGCAGGGGGCGGAGATACGCAGTATTTT
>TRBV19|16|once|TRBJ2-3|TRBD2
CASSLRLAGGPYTQYF
TGTGCCAGTAGTCTGCGACTAGCGGGAGGGCCTTATACGCAGTATTTT
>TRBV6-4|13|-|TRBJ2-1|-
CASSAANQGEQFF
TGTGCCAGCAGTGCAGCCAACCAGGGTGAGCAGTTCTTC
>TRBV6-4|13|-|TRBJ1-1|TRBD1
CASSAIQGTEAFF
TGTGCCAGCAGTGCGATACAGGGGACTGAAGCTTTCTTT
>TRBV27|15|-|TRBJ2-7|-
CASRGQKGLLYEQYF
TGTGCCAGCAGGGGGCAGAAGGGGCTCCTCTACGAGCAGTACTTC
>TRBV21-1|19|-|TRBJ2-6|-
CASSPNGGGGNSGANVLTF
TGTGCCAGCAGCCCTAACGGGGGGGGCGGAAATTCTGGGGCCAACGTCCTGACTTTC
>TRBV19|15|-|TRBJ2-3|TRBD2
CASSTEAAAGDTQYF
TGTGCCAGTAGTACCGAAGCAGCAGCGGGGGATACGCAGTATTTT
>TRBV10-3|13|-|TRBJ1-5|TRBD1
CAIRSQGDQPQHF
TGTGCCATCCGTAGTCAGGGGGATCAGCCCCAGCATTTT
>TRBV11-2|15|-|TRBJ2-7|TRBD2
CASSTRLAGSYEQYF
TGTGCCAGCAGCACCCGACTAGCGGGGTCCTACGAGCAGTACTTC
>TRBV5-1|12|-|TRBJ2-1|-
CASSLAVDEQFF
TGCGCCAGCAGCTTGGCCGTTGATGAGCAGTTCTTC
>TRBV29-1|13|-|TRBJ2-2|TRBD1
CSAGTGSTGELFF
TGCAGCGCCGGGACAGGGTCCACCGGGGAGCTGTTTTTT
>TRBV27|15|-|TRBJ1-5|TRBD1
CASSYSTGALSPQHF
TGTGCCAGCAGTTACTCGACAGGGGCGCTAAGCCCCCAGCATTTT
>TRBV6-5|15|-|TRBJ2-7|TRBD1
CASSPQGAAAYEQYF
TGTGCCAGCAGTCCACAGGGGGCAGCAGCCTACGAGCAGTACTTC
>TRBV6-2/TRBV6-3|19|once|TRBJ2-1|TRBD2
CASSYSPGLAGGRYNEQFF
TGTGCCAGCAGTTACTCGCCGGGTCTAGCGGGAGGAAGGTACAATGAGCAGTTCTTC
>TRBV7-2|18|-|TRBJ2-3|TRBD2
CASSSPATSGRAADTQYF
TGTGCCAGCAGCTCCCCCGCAACTAGCGGGAGGGCGGCAGATACGCAGTATTTT
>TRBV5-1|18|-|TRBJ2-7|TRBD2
CASRRGASGRRGSYEQYF
TGCGCCAGCAGGAGGGGAGCTAGCGGGAGAAGGGGCTCCTACGAGCAGTACTTC
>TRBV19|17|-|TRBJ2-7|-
CASSIDPHRDNPYEQYF
TGTGCCAGTAGTATAGATCCCCACAGAGACAATCCCTACGAGCAGTACTTC
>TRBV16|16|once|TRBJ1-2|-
CASSQYRTAGNYGYTF
TGTGCCAGCAGCCAATATCGGACAGCAGGCAACTATGGCTACACCTTC
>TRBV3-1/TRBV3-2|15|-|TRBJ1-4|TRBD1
CASSLDGTGEEKLFF
TGTGCCAGCAGCCTGGACGGGACAGGAGAGGAAAAACTGTTTTTT
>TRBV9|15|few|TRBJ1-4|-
CASSVEGRGHEKLFF
TGTGCCAGCAGCGTAGAGGGGAGGGGCCATGAAAAACTGTTTTTT
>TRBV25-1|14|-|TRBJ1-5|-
CASSTTGSNQPQHF
TGTGCCAGCAGTACGACAGGTAGCAATCAGCCCCAGCATTTT
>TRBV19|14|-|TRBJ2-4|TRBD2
CASSIRGVLNIQYF
TGTGCCAGTAGTATACGGGGGGTTTTAAACATTCAGTACTTC
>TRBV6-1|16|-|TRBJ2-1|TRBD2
CASSARSGRSYNEQFF
TGTGCCAGCAGTGCCCGTAGCGGGAGATCCTACAATGAGCAGTTCTTC
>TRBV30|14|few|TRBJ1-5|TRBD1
CAWSGQHSNQPQHF
TGTGCCTGGTCGGGACAGCATAGCAATCAGCCCCAGCATTTT
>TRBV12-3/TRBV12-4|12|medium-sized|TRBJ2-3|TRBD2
CASTAGADTQYF
TGTGCCAGCACGGCGGGGGCAGATACGCAGTATTTT
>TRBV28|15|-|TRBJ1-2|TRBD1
CASSFGDRDNYGYTF
TGTGCCAGCAGTTTTGGAGACAGGGATAACTATGGCTACACCTTC
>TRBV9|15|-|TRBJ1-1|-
CASSEGVEENTEAFF
TGTGCCAGCAGCGAGGGGGTGGAGGAAAACACTGAAGCTTTCTTT
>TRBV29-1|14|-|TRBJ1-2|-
CSVEEAVAGYGYTF
TGCAGCGTTGAAGAGGCCGTGGCAGGCTATGGCTACACCTTC
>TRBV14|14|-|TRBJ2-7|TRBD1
CASSPRDRSYEQYF
TGTGCCAGCAGCCCCAGGGACAGGTCCTACGAGCAGTACTTC
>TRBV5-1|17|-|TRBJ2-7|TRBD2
CASSPGLAGGISYEQYF
TGCGCCAGCAGCCCCGGACTAGCGGGAGGGATCTCCTACGAGCAGTACTTC
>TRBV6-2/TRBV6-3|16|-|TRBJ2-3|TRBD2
CASSRGTSYSTDTQYF
TGTGCCAGCAGCCGTGGGACTAGCTATAGCACAGATACGCAGTATTTT
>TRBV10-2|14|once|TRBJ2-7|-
CASRVSSEVHEQYF
TGCGCCAGCCGGGTGTCCTCGGAAGTCCACGAGCAGTACTTC
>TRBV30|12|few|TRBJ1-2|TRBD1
CAWGQVNYGYTF
TGTGCCTGGGGACAGGTAAACTATGGCTACACCTTC
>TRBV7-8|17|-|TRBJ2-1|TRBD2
CASNHWGGGSSYNEQFF
TGTGCCAGCAACCATTGGGGGGGAGGGAGCTCCTACAATGAGCAGTTCTTC
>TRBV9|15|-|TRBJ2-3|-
CASSVDPGGTDTQYF
TGTGCCAGCAGCGTAGATCCCGGTGGCACAGATACGCAGTATTTT
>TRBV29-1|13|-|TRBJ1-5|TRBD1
CSALGQGDQPQHF
TGCAGCGCATTAGGACAGGGGGATCAGCCCCAGCATTTT
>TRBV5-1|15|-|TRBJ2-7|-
CASSLSGPPSYEQYF
TGCGCCAGCAGCTTGTCAGGGCCGCCCTCCTACGAGCAGTACTTC